The sequence of this T cell receptor beta chain was determined in a study of blood T cell repertoires in COVID-19. Study background: COVID-19 samples collected from the United States, Italy and Spain covered acute and convalescent phases. T cells, B-cell-depleted T cells, or PBMCs provided the cDNA or gDNA that served as material.

Seattle patients were enrolled during active infection and followed longitudinally. The CDR3 spans 16 residues. Trimming stripped 0 bases from V and 0 bases from J, with 11 bases between. Germline V lookup: CDR1 MGHRA, CDR2 YSYEKL. Authors' processing steps: Quantification of nucleated cells was approximated via reference gene primer amplification. TCRdb keeps only in-frame clones here, not all; method: immunoSEQ multiplex PCR. For V, J and clone size, that table is used; D and trimming come from the DNA. The sample includes a few hundred thousand clones, approximately 78% of them seen just once. The rearrangement links TRBV4-1 to TRBJ2-5; tentatively, D is TRBD2 (5 bases). This TCR was recovered from a woman in her 70s with COVID-19, enrolled during active disease. The sequencing sample was made of peripheral blood. The CDR3 reads CASSQEDGGYQETQYF. The CDR3, as DNA: TGCGCCAGCAGCCAAGAGGACGGCGGGTACCAAGAGACCCAGTACTTC.